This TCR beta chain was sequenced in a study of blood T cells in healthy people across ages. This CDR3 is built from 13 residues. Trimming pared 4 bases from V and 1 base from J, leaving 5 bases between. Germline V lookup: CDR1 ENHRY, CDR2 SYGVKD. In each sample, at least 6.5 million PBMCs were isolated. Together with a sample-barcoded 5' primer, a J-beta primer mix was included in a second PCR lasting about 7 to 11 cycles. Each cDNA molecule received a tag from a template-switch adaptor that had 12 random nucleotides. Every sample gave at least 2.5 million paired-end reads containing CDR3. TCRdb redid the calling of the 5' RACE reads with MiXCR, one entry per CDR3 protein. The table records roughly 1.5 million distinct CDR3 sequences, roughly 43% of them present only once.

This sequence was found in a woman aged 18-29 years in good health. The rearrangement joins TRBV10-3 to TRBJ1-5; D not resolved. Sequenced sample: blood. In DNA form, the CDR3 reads TGTGCCATCAGTGGGTTCAGCAATCAGCCCCAGCATTTT. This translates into CAISGFSNQPQHF.